The entry that follows covers one TCR beta chain sequence. The antigen remains unidentified. This record belongs to a study of T cell repertoires in cytomegalovirus infection. Overall study: Indications of both CMV infection and matching HLA type were provided by public TCR beta signatures. General study findings and limits: Adding up the frequency of public TCR beta families identified people who carried CMV plus the relevant HLA. It was HLA-C-restricted CMV-specific TCR beta clonotypes that dominated the response ex vivo.

The CDR3 consists of 14 residues. The V segment lost 6 bases and the J segment 6 bases; nucleotides outside the gene matches: 7. From germline, CDR1 is SQVTM and CDR2 ANQGSEA. MiXCR was run by TCRdb on the reads, yielding one entry per CDR3 protein. The data contain 130,000 or so distinct CDR3 sequences, about 6% of them singletons. This chain joins TRBV29-1 and TRBJ2-3; 12 bases are a match to TRBD2. Sequencing input: PBMCs. This TCR derives from a human donor in good health (CMV status not recorded). Some clones in this sample may be carry-over from other donors' samples. The DNA of the CDR3 is TGCAGCGTGACCACTAGCGGGGGGTCCGATACGCAGTATTTT. Its translation is CSVTTSGGSDTQYF.